The sequence of this T cell receptor (beta chain) was determined in a study of T cells expressing NK-cell markers. Germline CDR1 reads MNHNS; CDR2 reads SASEGT. The CDR3 totals 13 residues. 5'RACE template switching built TCR beta cDNA with unique molecular identifiers. Following a re-call of the 5' RACE reads, TCRdb has one entry per CDR3 protein and lacks DNA. Recorded for this sample: around 100,000 distinct CDR3 sequences. V usage is TRBV6-1 and J usage is TRBJ2-1; the D gene TCRdb calls, TRBD2, cannot be checked with no DNA. This sequence was found in a woman aged 18-69 years in good health. The sample taken for sequencing was blood T cells: a sorted CD56 or NKG2C T cell subset, CD4+ or CD8+ T cells, or bulk PBMC T cells (not recorded which). The CDR3 here is CASSLAGPNEQFF.